The 8 T cell receptor beta chains below come from one sample, sequenced in a study of blood T cell repertoires in COVID-19. The assay was immunoSEQ multiplex PCR, and TCRdb's table has in-frame clones only and misses some. There are some 380,000 clones in the sample; more than 75% occur only once, and 1.3% lies in the top ten. Input material: PBMCs or T cells enriched from blood (not recorded which). These TCRs come from a man aged 30 to 39 who had recovered from COVID-19.

V usage is TRBV6-5 and J usage is TRBJ1-5; D unclear. Per germline, CDR1 MNHEY and CDR2 SVGAGI. The ends were cut back, 0 bases at V and 5 bases at J, with 8 bases in the middle. The CDR3 contains 14 residues. DNA of the CDR3: TGTGCCAGCAGTTACTCGGGTCGGGATCAGCCCCAGCATTTT. Its translation is CASSYSGRDQPQHF.

This rearrangement joins TRBV11-2 to TRBJ1-2; D is perhaps TRBD1 (6 bases). The germline V gene has CDR1 SGHAT and CDR2 FQNNGV. There are 15 residues in the CDR3. Trimming pared 5 bases from V and 4 bases from J, leaving 17 bases between. The CDR3 spells CASSQTTGPLYGYTF. The CDR3 DNA follows: TGTGCCAGCAGCCAGACGACAGGACCCCTCTATGGCTACACCTTC.

The gene calls are TRBV7-9 and TRBJ2-7; 7 bases agree with TRBD2. V lost 5 bases and J lost 1; bases outside the gene matches: 11. The CDR3 contains 16 residues. In germline, CDR1 is SEHNR, CDR2 FQNEAQ (reference sequence). CDR3 residues: CASSLPPASGSYEQYF. The CDR3, as DNA: TGTGCCAGCAGCCTTCCCCCTGCTAGCGGTTCCTACGAGCAGTACTTC.

The genes are TRBV9 and TRBJ2-2; tentative D call: TRBD1 (5 bases). The CDR3 has 14 amino acids. Looked up from germline, CDR1 is SGDLS and CDR2 is YYNGEE. Trimming removed 0 bases at V and 6 bases at J, with 9 bases between. The CDR3 loop reads CASSVDTGPGELFF. CDR3 DNA sequence: TGTGCCAGCAGCGTAGATACAGGACCCGGGGAGCTGTTTTTT.

This chain uses TRBV12-3 or TRBV12-4 with TRBJ1-4, with D possibly being TRBD1 (5 bases). With 6 bases removed from V and 12 bases from J, the gap between germline ends came to 17 bases. The CDR3 runs to 13 residues. CDR3 region: CASSHDSLRELFF. DNA of the CDR3: TGTGCCAGCAGCCATGACAGCCTCAGAGAACTGTTTTTT.

The rearrangement joins TRBV10-2 to TRBJ1-2; D may be TRBD1 (5 bases). Germline V lookup: CDR1 WSHSY, CDR2 SAAADI. The CDR3 consists of 13 residues. V lost 3 bases, J lost 5 bases, and 10 bases lay in between. Here the CDR3 reads CASSDGRVYGYTF. The CDR3 DNA is TGCGCCAGCAGTGATGGCAGGGTTTATGGCTACACCTTC.

The CDR3 reads CASSQGTGTGAFEQYF. CDR3 nucleotides: TGCGCCAGCAGCCAAGGAACCGGGACAGGGGCCTTCGAGCAGTACTTC. The J gene is TRBJ2-7, the V gene TRBV4-1; 10 nucleotides match TRBD1. After removal of 1 base from V and 6 bases from J, the junction contained 9 bases not matched to a gene. The CDR3 loop spans 16 amino acids. The germline CDR1 and CDR2 sequences are MGHRA and YSYEKL.

The V and J genes are TRBV2 and TRBJ2-3; weak D call: TRBD2 (5 bases). This CDR3 region has 16 residues. Germline CDR1 reads SNHLY; CDR2 reads FYNNEI. Between the trimmed V and J ends, which lost 4 bases and 3 bases, there was a span of 17 bases. The CDR3 protein is CASSASRGLGTDTQYF. The CDR3 nucleotides read TGTGCCAGCAGTGCGAGTCGAGGGCTTGGGACAGATACGCAGTATTTT.